The rows below give T cell receptor beta chains drawn from one sample of a study of pediatric ulcerative colitis. Method: immunoSEQ multiplex PCR; TCRdb's copy keeps in-frame clones and lacks some. The sample gives around 13,000 clones, approximately 77% of which show up once; 4.5% is in the top ten. Sequenced sample: gut tissue. The receptor source for this set is a boy between 10 and 17 years old who was a control in a study of pediatric ulcerative colitis. The CDR3 runs from the conserved cysteine through the conserved F or W. The D gene is left open where the match is weak. Clone size is not always given. Where it is, it says once, few, many or a class for expanded clones.

v_call	j_call	d_call	clone_size	cdr3_aa	cdr3_nt
TRBV5-8	TRBJ2-5	TRBD2	.	CASSLELAGETQYF	TGTGCCAGCAGCTTGGAACTAGCGGGAGAGACCCAGTACTTC
TRBV4-2	TRBJ1-2	.	few	CASSQDQRRSNYGYTF	TGTGCCAGCAGCCAAGATCAGAGGCGGTCTAACTATGGCTACACCTTC
TRBV7-9	TRBJ2-7	.	.	CASSATNYEQYF	TGTGCCAGCAGCGCAACGAACTACGAGCAGTACTTC
TRBV14	TRBJ2-3	TRBD2	.	CASSQVTGTSGTDTQYF	TGTGCCAGCAGCCAAGTAACCGGGACTAGCGGCACAGATACGCAGTATTTT
TRBV11-3	TRBJ1-4	.	once	CASSSGAWANEKLFF	TGTGCCAGCAGCTCAGGAGCCTGGGCTAATGAAAAACTGTTTTTT
TRBV10-1	TRBJ2-1	.	.	CASSDRGLYEQFF	TGCGCCAGCAGTGACCGGGGGCTATATGAGCAGTTCTTC
TRBV14	TRBJ1-3	.	medium-sized	CASSQDTTPWGFGNTIYF	TGTGCCAGCAGCCAAGATACGACGCCTTGGGGATTTGGAAACACCATATATTTT
TRBV6-6	TRBJ1-3	.	.	CASSASRSGNTIYF	TGTGCCAGCAGTGCATCTCGGTCGGGAAACACCATATATTTT
TRBV6-5	TRBJ2-7	.	.	CASSYSIQGLYEQYF	TGTGCCAGCAGTTACTCGATTCAGGGTCTATACGAGCAGTACTTC
TRBV5-1	TRBJ2-1	.	.	CASSLGPLALRRNEQFF	TGCGCCAGCAGCTTAGGCCCTCTCGCCCTCCGGCGGAATGAGCAGTTCTTC
TRBV5-4	TRBJ2-4	TRBD2	.	CASSLETSGRAQYF	TGTGCCAGCAGCTTGGAAACTAGCGGGAGGGCTCAGTACTTC
TRBV29-1	TRBJ2-5	TRBD2	.	CSVGEGQETQYF	TGCAGCGTTGGGGAGGGCCAAGAGACCCAGTACTTC
TRBV5-1	TRBJ2-3	.	.	CASSSWTDATDTQYF	TGCGCCAGCAGCTCCTGGACAGACGCCACAGATACGCAGTATTTT
TRBV7-9	TRBJ1-1	TRBD1	.	CASSEPGQGAGEAFF	TGTGCCAGCAGCGAGCCGGGACAGGGGGCAGGTGAAGCTTTCTTT
TRBV11-3	TRBJ2-1	TRBD2	.	CASSLGRASGSSEQFF	TGTGCCAGCAGCTTAGGGCGGGCTAGCGGGAGCTCTGAGCAGTTCTTC
TRBV2	TRBJ2-7	.	.	CASRPGSGVSYEQYF	TGTGCCAGCAGACCCGGGAGTGGGGTCTCCTACGAGCAGTACTTC
TRBV4-2	TRBJ2-1	.	.	CASSQDALASRNEQFF	TGTGCCAGCAGCCAAGATGCCCTAGCTTCCCGGAATGAGCAGTTCTTC
TRBV21-1	TRBJ1-2	.	.	CASSENRDAEGYTF	TGTGCCAGCAGCGAAAATCGGGACGCGGAGGGCTACACCTTC
TRBV7-2	TRBJ2-1	.	.	CASQLEGNSYNEQFF	TGTGCCAGTCAGCTAGAGGGTAACTCCTACAATGAGCAGTTCTTC
TRBV5-1	TRBJ2-1	.	.	CASSLETGSMSSSYNEQFF	TGCGCCAGCAGCTTGGAGACAGGTTCGATGAGTAGCTCCTACAATGAGCAGTTCTTC
TRBV7-9	TRBJ1-1	.	.	CASSLANTRNTEAFF	TGTGCCAGCAGCTTAGCTAATACGAGGAACACTGAAGCTTTCTTT
TRBV29-1	TRBJ2-7	.	.	CSVEAGTVYEQYF	TGCAGCGTTGAGGCAGGGACCGTCTACGAGCAGTACTTC